The rows below give T cell receptor beta chains drawn from one sample of a study of cytomegalovirus exposure and HLA in healthy donors. TCRdb keeps only in-frame clones here, not all; method: immunoSEQ multiplex PCR. The sample lists roughly 80,000 clones, around four fifths occurring once. Specimen: PBMCs. Every receptor here comes from a man aged 45 to 65 in good health and CMV-seropositive. CDR3s include the opening cysteine and the closing phenylalanine or tryptophan.

TRBV7-9 | CSSSSPLTDTQYF
TRBV7-9 | CASSFLWREGGKYF
TRBV5-6 | CASIPDRGLAGVSYNEQFF
TRBV19 | CASSIDMEGNTIYF
TRBV6-5 | CASSRSSGANVLTF
TRBV7-8 | CASSPRGTAQETQYF
TRBV18 | CASSLRQGGSSYEQYF
TRBV13 | CASSINEKLFF
TRBV10-2 | CASRNEGGKNTEAFF
TRBV9 | CASSVGEGFGTEAFF
TRBV7-3 | CASSLMGQGPNSIQYF
TRBV27 | CASWGVSKNIQYF
TRBV5-1 | CASSPGQGGNQPQHF
TRBV10-3 | CAISAQTSGSQTQYF
TRBV6-5 | CASSWGENEKLFF
TRBV5-1 | CASSLLGRAGGENTGELFF
TRBV4-1 | CASSPAGRADEQFF
TRBV6-1 | CASSVVGLAGSSDTQYF
TRBV11-2 | CASSYRSGSGTDTQYF
TRBV5-1 | CASSLGLAGTYEQYF
TRBV5-5 | CASSLGQGVSNQPQHF
TRBV19 | CASSMGRGSYEQYF
TRBV7-2 | CASSSQGGGVYEQYF
TRBV5-4 | CASSLVKQGAGNTIYF
TRBV7-2 | CARRAGGGEVDTQYF
TRBV27 | CASSFVQGTGELFF
TRBV5-6 | CASSSGLESYEQYF
TRBV19 | CATRPGQSTDTQYF
TRBV30 | CACERGRGEAFF
TRBV7-9 | CASSRTGNQPQHF
TRBV6-4 | CASAAQAGTGNEQFF
TRBV5-1 | CASSRTGGFETQYF
TRBV6-1 | CASSERTGPRAQYF
TRBV5-1 | CASSLGPTGLTAPDTQYF
TRBV27 | CASSFQGSRTGELFF
TRBV7-6 | CASRGPNTEAFF
TRBV30 | CAWSVPQGRTSPSQYF
TRBV11-3 | CASSLAGGPDTQYF
TRBV4-2 | CASSHRLAGGIEQYF
TRBV7-2 | CASSLGGTGETQYF
TRBV29-1 | CSVQGGLAGYNEQFF
TRBV5-6 | CASSFYDRGLDSPLHF
TRBV19 | CASRPGQGARDEQFF
TRBV27 | CASSWRGAYEQYF
TRBV28 | CASSFPQGIMNTEAFF